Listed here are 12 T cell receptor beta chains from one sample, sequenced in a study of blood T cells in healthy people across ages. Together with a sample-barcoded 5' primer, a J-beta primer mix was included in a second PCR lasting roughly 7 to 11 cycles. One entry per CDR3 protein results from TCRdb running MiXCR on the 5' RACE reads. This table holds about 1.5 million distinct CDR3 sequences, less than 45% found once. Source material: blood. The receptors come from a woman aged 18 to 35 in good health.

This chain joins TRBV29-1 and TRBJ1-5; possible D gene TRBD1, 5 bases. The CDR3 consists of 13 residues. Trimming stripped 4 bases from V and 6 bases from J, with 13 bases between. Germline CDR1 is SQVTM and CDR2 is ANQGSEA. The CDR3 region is CSVVQEVGQPQHF. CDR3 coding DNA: TGCAGCGTTGTACAGGAGGTGGGTCAGCCCCAGCATTTT.

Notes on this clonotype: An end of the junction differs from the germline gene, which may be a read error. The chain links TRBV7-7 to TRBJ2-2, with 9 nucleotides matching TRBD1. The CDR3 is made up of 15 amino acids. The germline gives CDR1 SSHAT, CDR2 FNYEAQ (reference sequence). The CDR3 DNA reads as TGTGCTAGCAGCTCTCGGGACAGGGAGAACGGGGAGCTGTTTTTT. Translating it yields CASSSRDRENGELFF.

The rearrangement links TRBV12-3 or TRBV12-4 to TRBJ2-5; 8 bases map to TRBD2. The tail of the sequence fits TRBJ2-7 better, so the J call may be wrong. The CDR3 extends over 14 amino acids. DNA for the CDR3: TGTGCCAGCAGTCCGACTAGCGTAACCTACGAGCAGTACTTC. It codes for CASSPTSVTYEQYF.

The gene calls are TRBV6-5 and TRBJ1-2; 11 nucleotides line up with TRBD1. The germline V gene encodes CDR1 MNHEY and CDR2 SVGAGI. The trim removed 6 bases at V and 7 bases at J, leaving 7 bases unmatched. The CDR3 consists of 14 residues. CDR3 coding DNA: TGTGCCAGCAGCAAGGACAGGGGGCCGAGTGGCTACACCTTC. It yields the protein CASSKDRGPSGYTF.

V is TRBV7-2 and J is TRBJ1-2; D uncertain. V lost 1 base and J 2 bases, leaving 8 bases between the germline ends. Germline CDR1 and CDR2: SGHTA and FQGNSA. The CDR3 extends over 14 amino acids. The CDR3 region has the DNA TGTGCCAGCAGCTTAGAAGTAACCAACTATGGCTACACCTTC. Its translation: CASSLEVTNYGYTF.

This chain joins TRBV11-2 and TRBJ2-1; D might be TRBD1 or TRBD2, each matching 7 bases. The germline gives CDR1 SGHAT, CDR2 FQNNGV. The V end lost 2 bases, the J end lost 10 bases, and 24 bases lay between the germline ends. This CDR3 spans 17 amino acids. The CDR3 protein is CASSLWASRGAGEEQFF. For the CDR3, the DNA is TGTGCCAGCAGCTTATGGGCTAGCAGGGGGGCGGGAGAAGAGCAGTTCTTC.

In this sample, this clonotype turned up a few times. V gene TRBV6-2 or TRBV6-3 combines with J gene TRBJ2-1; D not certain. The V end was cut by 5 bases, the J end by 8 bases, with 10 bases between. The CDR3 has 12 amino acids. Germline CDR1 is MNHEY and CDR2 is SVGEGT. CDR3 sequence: CASSARVDEQFF. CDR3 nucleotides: TGTGCCAGCAGTGCCCGGGTTGATGAGCAGTTCTTC.

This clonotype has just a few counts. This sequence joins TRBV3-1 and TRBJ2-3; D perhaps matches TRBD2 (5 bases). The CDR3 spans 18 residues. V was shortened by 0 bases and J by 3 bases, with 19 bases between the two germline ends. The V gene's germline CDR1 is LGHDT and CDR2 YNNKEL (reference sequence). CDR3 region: CASSQDRGAGGSTDTQYF. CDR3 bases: TGTGCCAGCAGCCAAGATCGAGGCGCCGGAGGATCGACAGATACGCAGTATTTT.

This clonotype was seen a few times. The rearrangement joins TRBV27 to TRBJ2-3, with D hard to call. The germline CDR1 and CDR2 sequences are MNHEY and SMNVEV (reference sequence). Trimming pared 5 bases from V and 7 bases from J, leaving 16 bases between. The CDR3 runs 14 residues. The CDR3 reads CASSARTLGNTQYF. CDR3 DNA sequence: TGTGCCAGCAGTGCCCGAACCCTAGGGAATACGCAGTATTTT.

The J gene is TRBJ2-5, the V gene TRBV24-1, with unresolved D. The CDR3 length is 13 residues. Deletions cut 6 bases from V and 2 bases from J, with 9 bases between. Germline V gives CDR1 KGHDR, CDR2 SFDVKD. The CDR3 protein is CATSQAVQETQYF. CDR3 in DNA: TGTGCCACCAGTCAGGCAGTTCAAGAGACCCAGTACTTC.

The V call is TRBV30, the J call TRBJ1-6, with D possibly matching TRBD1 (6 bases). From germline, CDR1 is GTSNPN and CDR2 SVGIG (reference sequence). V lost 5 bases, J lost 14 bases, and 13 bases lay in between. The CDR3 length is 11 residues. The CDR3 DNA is TGTGCCTGGGAACACAACAGGGCCCTCCACTTT. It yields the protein CAWEHNRALHF.

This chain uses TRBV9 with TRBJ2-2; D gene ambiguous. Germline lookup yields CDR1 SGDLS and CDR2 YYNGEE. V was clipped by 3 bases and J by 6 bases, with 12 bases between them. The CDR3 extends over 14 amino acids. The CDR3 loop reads CASSAYRGAGELFF. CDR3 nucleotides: TGTGCCAGCAGCGCTTACAGAGGTGCCGGGGAGCTGTTTTTT.